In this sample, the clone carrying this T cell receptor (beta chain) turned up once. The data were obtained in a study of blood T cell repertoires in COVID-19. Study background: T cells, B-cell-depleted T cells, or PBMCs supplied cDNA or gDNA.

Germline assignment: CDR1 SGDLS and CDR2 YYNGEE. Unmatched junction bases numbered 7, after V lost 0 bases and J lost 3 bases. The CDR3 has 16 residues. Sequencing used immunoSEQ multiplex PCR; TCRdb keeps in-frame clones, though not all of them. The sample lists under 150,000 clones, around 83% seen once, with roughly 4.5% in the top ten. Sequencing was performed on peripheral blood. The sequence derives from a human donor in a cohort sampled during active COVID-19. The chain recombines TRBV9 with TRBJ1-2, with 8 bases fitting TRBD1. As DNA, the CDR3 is TGTGCCAGCAGCGTAGATACCAGGGGGCCGGACTATGGCTACACCTTC. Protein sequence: CASSVDTRGPDYGYTF.